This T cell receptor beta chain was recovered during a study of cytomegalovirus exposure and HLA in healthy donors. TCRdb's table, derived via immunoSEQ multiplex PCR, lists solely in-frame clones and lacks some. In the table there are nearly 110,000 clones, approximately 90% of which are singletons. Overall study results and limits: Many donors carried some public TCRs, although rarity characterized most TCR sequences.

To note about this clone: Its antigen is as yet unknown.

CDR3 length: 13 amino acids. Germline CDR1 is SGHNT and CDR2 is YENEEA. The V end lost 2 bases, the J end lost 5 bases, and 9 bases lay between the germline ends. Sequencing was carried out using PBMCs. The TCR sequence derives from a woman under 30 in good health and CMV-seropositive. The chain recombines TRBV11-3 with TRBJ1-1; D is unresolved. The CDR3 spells CASSLKTGTEAFF. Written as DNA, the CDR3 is TGTGCCAGCAGCTTAAAAACGGGGACTGAAGCTTTCTTT.